The 18 T cell receptor beta chains below were found in one sample sequenced in a study of CD8+CD57+ T cells in acquired aplastic anemia. Genomic DNA, serving as template, underwent TCR beta VDJ and CDR3 profiling. TCRdb processed the reads anew with MiXCR; each CDR3 protein has one entry. The table lists 180,000 or so distinct CDR3 sequences, 45% to 55% of them singletons, with around 1.1% in the top ten. By flow cytometry, patients selected for sequencing had shown an expansion of CD8+CD57+ cells. The specimen sequenced was sorted CD4+, CD8+, or CD8+CD57+ T cells (not recorded which) from PBMCs. Every receptor here comes from a human donor with aplastic anemia.

The chain has TRBV7-3 and TRBJ2-2, with D hard to call. In germline, CDR1 is SGHTA, CDR2 FQGTGA. The CDR3 extends over 12 amino acids. Trimming left V 1 base short and J 8 bases short, with 5 bases between. The DNA for the CDR3 is TGTGCCAGCAGCTTAAACGTGGGGGAGCTGTTTTTT. Protein sequence: CASSLNVGELFF. The variable domain in full, completed from reference TRBV7-3 and TRBJ2-2, reads GAGVSQTPSNKVTEKGKYVELRCDPISGHTALYWYRQSLGQGPEFLIYFQGTGAADDSGLPNDRFFAVRPEGSVSTLKIQRTERGDSAVYLCASSLNVGELFFGEGSRLTVL.

The J gene is TRBJ2-2, the V gene TRBV12-3 or TRBV12-4; no firm D call. The CDR3 has 15 amino acids. Trimming took 1 base from V and 4 from J, leaving 10 bases between them. CDR3 nucleotide sequence: TGTGCCAGCAGTTTAGAACAGTCCGGCACCGGGGAGCTGTTTTTT. Its protein is CASSLEQSGTGELFF.

V is TRBV14 and J is TRBJ2-7, with TRBD2 matching over 13 bases. V lost 9 bases, J lost 4 bases, and 3 bases stayed unmatched. Per the germline V gene, CDR1 is SGHDN and CDR2 is FVKESK. The CDR3 is made up of 13 amino acids. The CDR3: CASGLAGVYEQYF. CDR3 DNA: TGTGCCAGTGGACTAGCGGGGGTATACGAGCAGTACTTC. The whole variable domain, remainder taken from reference TRBV14 and TRBJ2-7, is EAGVTQFPSHSVIEKGQTVTLRCDPISGHDNLYWYRRVMGKEIKFLLHFVKESKQDESGMPNNRFLAERTGGTYSTLKVQPAELEDSGVYFCASGLAGVYEQYFGPGTRLTVT.

This clonotype has a handful of counts. The chain combines TRBV29-1 with TRBJ2-3, with D maybe TRBD2 (6 bases). V was pared by 8 bases and J by 6 bases, with 12 bases between. In germline, CDR1 is SQVTM, CDR2 ANQGSEA. The CDR3 consists of 11 residues. DNA of the CDR3: TGCAGCCTAGGGACTGTCGATACGCAGTATTTT. The encoded protein is CSLGTVDTQYF.

This clonotype was observed many times. The rearrangement uses TRBV6-5 and TRBJ2-7, with a weak D call TRBD2 (7 bases). CDR1 and CDR2 (germline): MNHEY, SVGAGI. The CDR3 spans 15 residues. Trimming stripped 2 bases from V and 4 bases from J, with 15 bases between. CDR3 sequence (DNA): TGTGCCAGCAGTTACGGTAGGGGGGGCCCTTACGAGCAGTACTTC. Its protein is CASSYGRGGPYEQYF.

This chain connects TRBV7-3 to TRBJ2-7; TRBD2 agrees at 7 bases. Germline trimming cut 2 bases from V and 4 bases from J; bases unmatched to any gene: 2. Germline V lookup: CDR1 SGHTA, CDR2 FQGTGA. The CDR3 length is 13 residues. This CDR3 reads CASSLGEGYEQYF. CDR3 DNA sequence: TGTGCCAGCAGCTTAGGGGAGGGTTACGAGCAGTACTTC.

J is TRBJ1-6 and V is TRBV11-2; no firm D call. This CDR3 region has 11 residues. Germline CDR1 SGHAT, CDR2 FQNNGV. Trimming took 5 bases from V and 6 from J, leaving 2 bases between them. The CDR3 sequence is CASSTNSPLHF. CDR3 in DNA: TGTGCCAGCAGCACTAATTCACCCCTCCACTTT.

This clonotype was seen repeatedly, ten times or more. The V call is TRBV7-3, the J call TRBJ2-7; either TRBD1 or TRBD2 may fit D (5 bases each). In germline, CDR1 is SGHTA, CDR2 FQGTGA. Trimming cost V 0 bases and J 0 bases, with 6 bases left between them. The CDR3 is 14 amino acids. CDR3 nucleotide sequence: TGTGCCAGCAGCTTAACTGGGGGCTCCTACGAGCAGTACTTC. It yields the protein CASSLTGGSYEQYF.

The rearrangement uses TRBV7-2 and TRBJ2-5; D is ambiguous. CDR1 is SGHTA, CDR2 FQGNSA, per germline. Trimming pared 1 base from V and 0 bases from J, leaving 6 bases between. The CDR3 is 14 residues long. DNA of the CDR3: TGTGCCAGCAGCTTAGATTGGTACCAAGAGACCCAGTACTTC. Translating gives CASSLDWYQETQYF.

The chain employs TRBV6-4 and TRBJ2-6, with TRBD1 matching over 9 bases. With V trimmed by 2 bases and J by 2 bases, 1 base remained unmatched. Per the germline V gene, CDR1 is MRHNA and CDR2 is SNTAGT. The CDR3 is 16 amino acids. The CDR3 reads CASSDTGGAGANVLTF. CDR3 coding DNA: TGTGCCAGCAGTGACACAGGGGGCGCTGGGGCCAACGTCCTGACTTTC.

This clonotype has ten or more counts. The chain recombines TRBV7-2 with TRBJ2-5; the D is unclear. CDR3 length equals 14 residues. V gave up 5 bases and J gave up 1 base, with 11 bases separating them. The germline CDR1 and CDR2 sequences are SGHTA and FQGNSA. The DNA of the CDR3 is TGTGCCAGCAGCCCCCCCCCTCCCCAAGAGACCCAGTACTTC. The encoded protein is CASSPPPPQETQYF.

This clonotype was detected many times. CDR3 bases: TGCAGTGCGCCAGGGGGTGTGGAGACCCAGTACTTC. This translates into CSAPGGVETQYF. The chain links TRBV20-1 to TRBJ2-5, with TRBD1 matching over 7 bases. Germline-derived CDR1 and CDR2 are DFQATT and SNEGSKA (reference sequence). The length of the CDR3 is 12 residues. The J segment lost 5 bases and the V segment lost 6 bases, leaving 6 bases of the junction unmatched.

This chain links TRBV19 with TRBJ2-6; D ambiguous. CDR3 size: 16 residues. V lost 7 bases, J lost 3 bases, and 16 bases lay in between. Germline V gene sequence: CDR1 LNHDA, CDR2 SQIVND (reference sequence). The CDR3 nucleotides read TGTGCCAGTACCCTGCACACCTCAGGTGGGGCCAACGTCCTGACTTTC. Translating gives CASTLHTSGGANVLTF.

As for this clonotype: An end of the junction does not agree with germline; a read error may underlie this. The chain uses TRBV12-3 or TRBV12-4 and TRBJ1-6; TRBD1 matches at 12 bases. This CDR3 has 15 amino acids. Here the CDR3 DNA reads TGTGCCAGCAGCTTAGGGACAGGGGGCAATTCACCCCTCCACTTT. Amino acid sequence: CASSLGTGGNSPLHF.

The V call is TRBV9, the J call TRBJ1-2, with D unclear. Germline-derived CDR1 and CDR2 are SGDLS and YYNGEE. V lost 4 bases and J lost 4, with 8 bases in between. The CDR3 loop spans 12 amino acids. CDR3 in amino acids: CASSTRGYGYTF. In nucleotides, the CDR3 is TGTGCCAGCAGCACCCGGGGCTATGGCTACACCTTC.

As regards this clonotype: One base away lies a much larger clone, so this may be a sequencing read error. V gene TRBV4-2 combines with J gene TRBJ2-7, with TRBD1 as a possible D gene (6 bases). Per germline, CDR1 LGHNA and CDR2 YNFKEQ. The CDR3 sequence is 15 residues long. CDR3 protein: CASSQGQGRTYEQHF. CDR3 nucleotides: TGTGCCAGCAGCCAAGGCCAGGGGCGAACCTACGAGCAGCACTTC.

This clonotype was detected ten times or more. This chain links TRBV5-1 with TRBJ1-6, with D unresolved. V gave up 3 bases and J gave up 7 bases, with 5 bases separating them. CDR3 length: 12 amino acids. Germline loops: CDR1 SGHRS, CDR2 YFSETQ. The CDR3 spells CASSWENSPLHF. DNA for the CDR3: TGCGCCAGCAGCTGGGAGAATTCACCCCTCCACTTT. The full variable domain, rest sourced from reference TRBV5-1 and TRBJ1-6, is KAGVTQTPRYLIKTRGQQVTLSCSPISGHRSVSWYQQTPGQGLQFLFEYFSETQRNKGNFPGRFSGRQFSNSRSEMNVSTLELGDSALYLCASSWENSPLHFGNGTRLTVT.

The count of this clonotype is one. Germline and junction disagree at one end, which may indicate a read error. V usage is TRBV7-2 and J usage is TRBJ2-7; D not resolved. CDR1 is SGHTA and CDR2 is FQGNSA in the germline V gene. The CDR3 runs 12 residues. CDR3 bases: TGCGCCAGCAGGCCGAGCTCCTACGAGCAGTACTTC. Translating gives CASRPSSYEQYF.